This entry features one T cell receptor (beta chain) sequence. The entry originates in a study of T cells in tuberculosis. Assay: immunoSEQ multiplex PCR; the TCRdb copy retains only in-frame clones and omits some. The sample shows under 35,000 clones, approximately 94% of them seen only once. The germline CDR1 and CDR2 sequences are SGHAT and FQNNGV. Germline trimming cut 1 base from V and 4 bases from J; bases unmatched to any gene: 19. This CDR3 comprises 19 residues. The clonotype comes from a donor aged 5 to 30 with latent tuberculosis or without tuberculosis infection. Material: PBMCs. V and J are TRBV11-2 and TRBJ2-7, with TRBD2 identical over 7 bases. The DNA of the CDR3 is TGTGCCAGCAGCTTAGTAATGGCAAATAGGGCTAGCGGAGGGTACGAGCAGTACTTC. This gives the protein CASSLVMANRASGGYEQYF.